The sequence of this T cell receptor (beta chain) was determined in a study of tumor-infiltrating lymphocytes in primary liver carcinoma. In the study overall: The study included patients who were men and women aged 30 to 69 years.

The CDR3 has 12 residues. In germline, CDR1 is SGHTA, CDR2 FQGNSA. This clonotype appeared a few times. Being one base from a much bigger clone, this may be a read error. From around 18-30 mg of unsorted bulk tissue, DNA and RNA were co-extracted together. No treatment had been given to the patients, who were chronically infected with HBV. All of the tumor samples contained over 75% viable tumor cells. The authors made TCR beta cDNA from 450 to 600 ng total RNA with a constant-region primer. Construction of TCR beta libraries relied on three successive nested multiplex PCR rounds employing slightly modified ARM-PCR. Rounds one and two of PCR, each of roughly 10 cycles, were primed with TRBV1-TRBV30 forward primers and a C-beta reverse primer. TCRdb processed the multiplex PCR reads anew with MiXCR; each CDR3 protein has one entry. Altogether some 21,000 distinct CDR3 sequences are present, about 79% being singletons, with the ten largest covering approximately 40%.

The chain uses TRBV7-2 and TRBJ1-1, with TRBD1 as a possible D gene (5 bases). The source material was liver tumor tissue from sampling region 1. Subset noted: tumor region T1, superior pole. The TCR was taken from a woman in her thirties with primary liver carcinoma and hepatitis B virus infection. CDR3 region: CAGSQTGTRAFF. CDR3 coding DNA: TGTGCCGGCAGCCAGACCGGGACGAGAGCTTTCTTT.